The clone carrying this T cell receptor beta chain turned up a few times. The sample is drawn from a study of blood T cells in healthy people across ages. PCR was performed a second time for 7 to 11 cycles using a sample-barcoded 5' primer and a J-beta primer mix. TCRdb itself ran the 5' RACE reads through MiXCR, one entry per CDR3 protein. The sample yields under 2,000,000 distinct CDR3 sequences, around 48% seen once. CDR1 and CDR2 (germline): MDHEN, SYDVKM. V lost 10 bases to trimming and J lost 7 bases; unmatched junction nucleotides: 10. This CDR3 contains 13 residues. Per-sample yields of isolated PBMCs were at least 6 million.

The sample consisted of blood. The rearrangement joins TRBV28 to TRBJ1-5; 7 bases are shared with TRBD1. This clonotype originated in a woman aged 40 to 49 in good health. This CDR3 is CAILGRGTQPQHF. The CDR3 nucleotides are TGTGCCATCCTTGGCAGGGGGACCCAGCCCCAGCATTTT.